The 15 T cell receptor beta chains listed next were all sequenced from one sample in a study of CD8 T cells in ankylosing spondylitis. These receptors have no identified antigens. TCRdb redid the calling of the 5' RACE reads with MiXCR, one entry per CDR3 protein. Of about 840,000 distinct CDR3 sequences listed, approximately 12% are singletons. Study results and limitations: For ankylosing spondylitis blood, a TCR beta motif of 7 to 9 highly homologous variants appeared characteristic.

The source material was blood, either unsorted or a sorted T cell fraction (not recorded which). The receptors here all came from a male donor with ankylosing spondylitis.

The chain has TRBV7-2 and TRBJ2-1; D unclear. CDR3 length equals 14 residues. The germline CDR1 and CDR2 sequences are SGHTA and FQGNSA. V lost 1 base and J lost 9, with 13 bases in between. CDR3 nucleotides: TGTGCCAGCAGCTTAGTTGGGCGGTCTGTTGAGCAGTTCTTC. Protein product: CASSLVGRSVEQFF. The full variable domain, its missing parts supplied by reference TRBV7-2 and TRBJ2-1, is GAGVSQSPSNKVTEKGKDVELRCDPISGHTALYWYRQSLGQGLEFLIYFQGNSAPDKSGLPSDRFSAERTGGSVSTLTIQRTQQEDSAVYLCASSLVGRSVEQFFGPGTRLTVL.

This clonotype was detected ten times or more. V and J are TRBV20-1 and TRBJ2-3, with D unclear. Germline CDR1 and CDR2: DFQATT and SNEGSKA (reference sequence). V was pared by 3 bases and J by 5 bases, with 6 bases between. CDR3 length equals 11 residues. CDR3 in DNA: TGCAGTGCTAGCACGGTAGATACGCAGTATTTT. Protein sequence: CSASTVDTQYF.

This clonotype was found a few times. This rearrangement joins TRBV20-1 to TRBJ1-2; no clear D. Trimming cost V 0 bases and J 5 bases, with 16 bases left between them. Germline V gene lookup returns CDR1 DFQATT and CDR2 SNEGSKA (reference sequence). This CDR3 spans 15 amino acids. CDR3 sequence: CSARDQARWRYGYTF. In DNA, the CDR3 is TGCAGTGCTAGAGATCAGGCTCGGTGGAGATATGGCTACACCTTC.

In its sample, this clonotype was seen a few times. This chain joins TRBV28 and TRBJ2-7; D remains unclear. The length of the CDR3 is 12 residues. The germline V and J ends were trimmed by 6 bases and 4 bases, with 10 bases remaining between them. Germline V gene data show CDR1 as MDHEN and CDR2 as SYDVKM. The CDR3 here is CASSPWPYEQYF. CDR3 sequence (DNA): TGTGCCAGCAGCCCATGGCCATACGAGCAGTACTTC.

There are a few counts of this clonotype. The chain joins TRBV20-1 to TRBJ2-3; a possible D gene is TRBD2 (5 bases). This CDR3 has 12 residues. Germline V lookup: CDR1 DFQATT, CDR2 SNEGSKA (reference sequence). The V and J ends lost 6 bases and 6 bases respectively, with 13 bases between them. The CDR3 spells CSAARGLDTQYF. CDR3 nucleotides: TGCAGTGCAGCGAGAGGGCTCGATACGCAGTATTTT.

This clonotype was counted between two and nine times. The gene calls are TRBV10-3 and TRBJ2-3; 9 nucleotides line up with TRBD1. CDR3 length equals 13 residues. Germline V gene sequence: CDR1 ENHRY, CDR2 SYGVKD. V was pared by 3 bases and J by 8 bases, with 3 bases of the junction left unmatched. The CDR3 DNA follows: TGTGCCATCAGTGAATCGGGACAGGGTACGCAGTATTTT. Residues: CAISESGQGTQYF.

On this clonotype: Possible read error: a much larger clone is one base away. This chain connects TRBV29-1 to TRBJ1-1; D not resolved. Germline V gene sequence: CDR1 SQVTM, CDR2 ANQGSEA. Trimming stripped 5 bases from V and 3 bases from J, with 10 bases between. This CDR3 has 12 residues. The CDR3 loop reads CSVQNIYTEAFF. In DNA, the CDR3 is TGCAGCGTTCAAAACATCTACACTGAAGCTTTCTTT.

This clonotype showed up just a few times. This rearrangement joins TRBV20-1 to TRBJ2-5; D is ambiguous. The germline CDR1 and CDR2 sequences are DFQATT and SNEGSKA (reference sequence). V shed 5 bases and J shed 3 bases, with 13 bases lying between them. The CDR3 has 13 residues. CDR3 sequence: CSAGRLSEETQYF. The CDR3 coding sequence is TGCAGTGCTGGGCGACTGAGTGAAGAGACCCAGTACTTC.

The chain couples TRBV25-1 to TRBJ1-1, with TRBD1 identical over 8 bases. CDR3 size: 15 residues. The germline V gene encodes CDR1 MGHDK and CDR2 SYGVNS. V shed 2 bases, J shed 6 bases, and the junction held 8 bases outside the gene matches. CDR3 nucleotides: TGTGCCAGCAGTGAACCCGGAGACAGGGGTGCTGAAGCTTTCTTT. Its translation: CASSEPGDRGAEAFF.

This clonotype came up a few times. CDR3 nucleotide sequence: TGCAGCGTTGCCGACAGAGGACAAGAGACCCAGTACTTC. Protein sequence: CSVADRGQETQYF. This sequence joins TRBV29-1 and TRBJ2-5, with D perhaps matching TRBD1 (5 bases). CDR1 is SQVTM and CDR2 is ANQGSEA in the germline V gene. This CDR3 comprises 13 residues. The V gene lost 4 bases and the J gene lost 2 bases, with 11 bases spanning the gap. Together with reference TRBV29-1 and TRBJ2-5, the CDR3 gives the full variable domain: SAVISQKPSRDICQRGTSLTIQCQVDSQVTMMFWYRQQPGQSLTLIATANQGSEATYESGFVIDKFPISRPNLTFSTLTVSNMSPEDSSIYLCSVADRGQETQYFGPGTRLLVL.

This clonotype was seen at least ten times. This chain links TRBV7-2 with TRBJ1-1; D unresolved. Germline V gene sequence: CDR1 SGHTA, CDR2 FQGNSA. The CDR3 totals 13 residues. Trimming stripped 1 base from V and 3 bases from J, with 6 bases between. The CDR3: CASSLVVDTEAFF. CDR3 DNA: TGTGCCAGCAGCTTAGTCGTGGACACTGAAGCTTTCTTT.

The V gene is TRBV12-3 or TRBV12-4, the J gene TRBJ1-2; 7 bases map to TRBD1. CDR3 length: 13 amino acids. V lost 4 bases and J lost 7; bases outside the gene matches: 6. The CDR3 loop is CASSSWQGVGYTF. The CDR3 region has the DNA TGTGCCAGCAGTTCTTGGCAGGGGGTTGGCTACACCTTC.

In this sample, this clonotype turned up a few times. V is TRBV7-3 and J is TRBJ2-1; 8 bases align to TRBD2. The CDR3 is 15 amino acids. CDR1 and CDR2 (germline): SGHTA, FQGTGA. Trimming cost V 5 bases and J 4 bases; bases outside gene matches: 7. CDR3: CASSRSGVGYNEQFF. DNA for the CDR3: TGTGCCAGCAGCCGTAGCGGGGTCGGGTACAATGAGCAGTTCTTC.

This clonotype was detected only a few times. The V gene is TRBV11-1, the J gene TRBJ2-1, with TRBD2 identical over 10 bases. With V trimmed by 1 base and J by 1 base, 7 bases remained unmatched. The CDR3 is made up of 18 amino acids. Germline CDR1 and CDR2: SGHAT and FQDESV (reference sequence). This CDR3 reads CASSLGGLAGASYNEQFF. CDR3 nucleotide sequence: TGTGCCAGCAGCTTAGGGGGCCTAGCGGGAGCTTCCTACAATGAGCAGTTCTTC.

V and J are TRBV12-3 or TRBV12-4 and TRBJ2-6; D is unresolved. The CDR3 has 14 residues. V was trimmed by 6 bases and J by 2 bases, leaving 8 bases between them. The CDR3 spells CASSPQTGANVLTF. In nucleotides, the CDR3 is TGTGCCAGCAGCCCTCAAACTGGGGCCAACGTCCTGACTTTC.